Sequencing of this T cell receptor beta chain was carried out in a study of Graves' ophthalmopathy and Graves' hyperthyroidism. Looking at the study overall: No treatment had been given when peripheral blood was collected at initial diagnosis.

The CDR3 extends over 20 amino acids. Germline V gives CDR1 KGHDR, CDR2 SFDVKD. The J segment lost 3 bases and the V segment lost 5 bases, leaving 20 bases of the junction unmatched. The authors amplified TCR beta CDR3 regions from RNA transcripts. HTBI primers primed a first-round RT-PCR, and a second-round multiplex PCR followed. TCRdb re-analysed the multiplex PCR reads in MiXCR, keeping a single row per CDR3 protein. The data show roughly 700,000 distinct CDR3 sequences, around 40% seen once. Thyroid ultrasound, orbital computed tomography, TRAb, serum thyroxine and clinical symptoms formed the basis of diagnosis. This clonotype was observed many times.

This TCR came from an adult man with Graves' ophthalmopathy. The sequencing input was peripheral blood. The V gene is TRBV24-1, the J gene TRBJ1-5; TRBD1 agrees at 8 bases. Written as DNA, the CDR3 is TGTGCCACCAGTGCTAGGACAGGGTTGGTTTTCTTGGTATTCAATCAGCCCCAGCATTTT. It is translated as CATSARTGLVFLVFNQPQHF.